A single TCR beta chain is shown here with its context. The target antigen is unknown. This entry comes from a study of identical twins. This CDR3 has 18 residues. Trimming removed 1 base from V and 0 bases from J; junction bases left unmatched: 7. Looked up from germline, CDR1 is SGHAT and CDR2 is FQNNGV. TCRdb itself ran the 5' RACE reads through MiXCR, one entry per CDR3 protein. In the table there are 1.5 million to 2 million distinct CDR3 sequences, 25% to 35% of which are singletons. Study findings and constraints: Zero-insertion findings could be partly confounded by invariant cells (MAIT and iNKT cells). Alpha sequences that were out-of-frame and twin-shared showed an excess of low generation probability.

The origin of this receptor is a newborn girl in good health. The V and J genes are TRBV11-2 and TRBJ2-1, with 9 bases lining up with TRBD2. Sequenced material: cord blood. CDR3 sequence: CASSLATSGWSSYNEQFF. CDR3 nucleotide sequence: TGTGCCAGCAGCTTAGCGACTAGCGGATGGAGCTCCTACAATGAGCAGTTCTTC.